The 5 T cell receptor beta chains below all came from one sample that was sequenced in a study of CD8 T cells in ankylosing spondylitis. Overall study findings and caveats: Apparently characteristic of ankylosing spondylitis blood was a TCR beta motif (roughly eight highly homologous variants).

TCRdb reprocessed the 5' RACE reads with MiXCR, giving one entry per CDR3 protein. The data hold roughly 700,000 distinct CDR3 sequences, with around 20% observed a single time. No antigen has been assigned to these receptors. The sequenced sample consisted of blood, either unsorted or a sorted T cell fraction (not recorded which). The receptors come from a male donor with ankylosing spondylitis.

This clonotype was found a few times. The V gene is TRBV4-1, the J gene TRBJ2-5; 10 positions agree with TRBD2. V trimming: 0 bases; J trimming: 2 bases; junction bases outside the gene matches: 9. This CDR3 is built from 18 residues. CDR1 is MGHRA and CDR2 is YSYEKL in the germline V gene. This CDR3 reads CASSQDSWTSGSQETQYF. The CDR3 DNA reads as TGCGCCAGCAGCCAAGATTCTTGGACTAGCGGTTCTCAAGAGACCCAGTACTTC.

As to this clonotype: Its ends do not fully match the called genes, so a read error is possible. The chain employs TRBV2 and TRBJ2-7; D is perhaps TRBD2 (5 bases). Looked up from germline, CDR1 is SNHLY and CDR2 is FYNNEI. The CDR3 is made up of 14 amino acids. CDR3 coding DNA: TGTGCCAACAGTCCGGGCCCCGTAGCGATTTTGGTAGACTTC. Residues: CANSPGPVAILVDF.

The J gene is TRBJ1-2, the V gene TRBV4-1; 7 nucleotides agree with TRBD1. Germline V gene data show CDR1 as MGHRA and CDR2 as YSYEKL. The CDR3 runs 14 residues. V lost 4 bases and J lost 4; bases outside the gene matches: 6. For the CDR3, the DNA is TGCGCCAGCAGCCCCTGGGACAGTATCTATGGCTACACCTTC. It codes for CASSPWDSIYGYTF.

This clonotype was seen only a few times. The chain recombines TRBV4-2 with TRBJ2-7, with a tentative D call TRBD1 (6 bases). The CDR3 length is 14 residues. CDR1 is LGHNA, CDR2 YNFKEQ, per germline. Deletions cut 3 bases from V and 2 bases from J, with 11 bases between. The CDR3: CASSHEGVTYEQYF. The CDR3 DNA reads TGTGCCAGCAGCCACGAGGGGGTTACCTACGAGCAGTACTTC.

This clonotype was counted a few times. The V and J genes are TRBV10-3 and TRBJ2-7; TRBD2 agrees at 7 bases. The CDR3 extends over 13 amino acids. V dropped 3 bases and J dropped 6; count of bases not matched to a gene: 5. Per germline, CDR1 ENHRY and CDR2 SYGVKD. For the CDR3, the DNA is TGTGCCATCAGTGAAGCGGGGTTCGGCGAGCAGTACTTC. The encoded protein is CAISEAGFGEQYF.